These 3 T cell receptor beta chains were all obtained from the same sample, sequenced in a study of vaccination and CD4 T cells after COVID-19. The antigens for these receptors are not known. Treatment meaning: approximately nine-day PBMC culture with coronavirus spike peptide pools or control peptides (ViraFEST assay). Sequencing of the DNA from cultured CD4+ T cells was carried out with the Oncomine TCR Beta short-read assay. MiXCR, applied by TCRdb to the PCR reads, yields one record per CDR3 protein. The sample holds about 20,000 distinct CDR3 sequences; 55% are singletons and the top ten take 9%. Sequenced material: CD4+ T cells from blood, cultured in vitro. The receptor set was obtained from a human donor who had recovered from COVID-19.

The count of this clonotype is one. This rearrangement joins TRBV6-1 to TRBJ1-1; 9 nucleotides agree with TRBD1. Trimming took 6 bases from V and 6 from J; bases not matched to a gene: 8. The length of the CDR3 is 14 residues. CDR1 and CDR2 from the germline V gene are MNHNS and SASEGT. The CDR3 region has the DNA TGTGCCAGCAGACCGGGACAGGGAATCGCTGAAGCTTTCTTT. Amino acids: CASRPGQGIAEAFF.

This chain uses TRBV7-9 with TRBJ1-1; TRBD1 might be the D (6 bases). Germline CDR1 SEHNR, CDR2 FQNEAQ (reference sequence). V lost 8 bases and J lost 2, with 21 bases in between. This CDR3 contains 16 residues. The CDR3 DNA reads TGTGCCAGCCTCCCCCGAGGGGGTTTAGGTAACACTGAAGCTTTCTTT. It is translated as CASLPRGGLGNTEAFF.

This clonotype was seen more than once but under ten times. CDR3 sequence: CASSLLPSGSGELFF. The CDR3 coding sequence is TGCGCCAGCAGCTTGTTACCTAGCGGTTCCGGGGAGCTGTTTTTT. The V call is TRBV5-1, the J call TRBJ2-2, with TRBD2 identical over 7 bases. Germline V CDR1 and CDR2: SGHRS, YFSETQ. There are 15 residues in the CDR3. V shed 1 base, J shed 6 bases, and the junction held 6 bases outside the gene matches.